Below are 30 T cell receptor beta chains sequenced from a single sample in a study of T cell responses to AZD1222 COVID-19 vaccine. Assay: immunoSEQ multiplex PCR; the TCRdb copy retains only in-frame clones and omits some. The repertoire includes 200,000 or so clones, almost 95% of them detected once, and roughly 9.2% sits in the top ten. Specimen: peripheral blood, collected on day 0 of AZD1222 vaccination. These receptors were taken from an adult in good health.

DNA for the CDR3: TGTGCCTGGACCTCAGACAGGCCTAACACTGAAGCTTTCTTT. This sequence encodes CAWTSDRPNTEAFF. The rearrangement joins TRBV30 to TRBJ1-1, with a possible D match to TRBD1 (6 bases). Trimming stripped 4 bases from V and 2 bases from J, with 14 bases between. This CDR3 has 14 amino acids. Germline CDR1 GTSNPN, CDR2 SVGIG (reference sequence).

This clone was seen just once. The V gene is TRBV5-1, the J gene TRBJ2-7; D is undetermined. Trimming removed 1 base from V and 6 bases from J, with 11 bases in between. CDR3 length: 13 residues. Germline loops: CDR1 SGHRS, CDR2 YFSETQ. The DNA for the CDR3 is TGCGCCAGCAGCTTGAGGCAGAATGGCGAGCAGTACTTC. Translating it yields CASSLRQNGEQYF.

The V call is TRBV28, the J call TRBJ2-7; no reliable D call. Germline assignment: CDR1 MDHEN and CDR2 SYDVKM. The CDR3 is 13 amino acids. V shed 6 bases and J shed 0 bases, with 9 bases lying between them. CDR3 loop: CASSSRPSYEQYF. CDR3 nucleotide sequence: TGTGCCAGCAGCTCCCGACCCTCCTACGAGCAGTACTTC. The complete variable domain, with remaining parts taken from reference TRBV28 and TRBJ2-7, reads DVKVTQSSRYLVKRTGEKVFLECVQDMDHENMFWYRQDPGLGLRLIYFSYDVKMKEKGDIPEGYSVSREKKERFSLILESASTNQTSMYLCASSSRPSYEQYFGPGTRLTVT.

J is TRBJ1-3 and V is TRBV3-1 (or the pseudogene TRBV3-2); the D is unclear. The CDR3 sequence is 14 residues long. Per the germline V gene, CDR1 is LGHDT and CDR2 is YNNKEL (reference sequence). With 10 bases removed from V and 0 bases from J, the gap between germline ends came to 13 bases. CDR3 loop: CATRSLGSGNTIYF. CDR3 DNA: TGTGCCACCAGGAGCTTGGGCTCTGGAAACACCATATATTTT.

The chain has TRBV5-6 and TRBJ1-5; TRBD1 matches at 9 bases. The germline V gene has CDR1 SGHDT and CDR2 YYEEEE. The CDR3 contains 16 residues. The J segment lost 4 bases and the V segment lost 4 bases, leaving 9 bases of the junction unmatched. In DNA form, the CDR3 reads TGTGCCAGCAGCGAGCATACAGGGGGCGGGAATCAGCCCCAGCATTTT. The encoded protein is CASSEHTGGGNQPQHF.

CDR3 sequence: CASSFGGKAEAFF. As DNA, the CDR3 is TGTGCCAGCAGCTTTGGGGGGAAGGCTGAAGCTTTCTTT. The chain is built from TRBV7-8 and TRBJ1-1; D is possibly TRBD1 (5 bases). The CDR3 has 13 residues. The germline CDR1 and CDR2 sequences are SGHVS and FQNEAQ. V lost 3 bases and J lost 6, with 11 bases in between.

The V and J genes are TRBV20-1 and TRBJ2-7; the D is unclear. Deletions cut 3 bases from V and 6 bases from J, with 9 bases between. Germline V CDR1 and CDR2: DFQATT, SNEGSKA (reference sequence). The CDR3 runs 11 residues. The CDR3 DNA reads TGCAGTGCTAGGAAAAGATCCGAGCAGTACTTC. Translating it yields CSARKRSEQYF.

The V call is TRBV4-1, the J call TRBJ1-5; the match to TRBD1 covers 7 bases. This CDR3 spans 14 amino acids. In germline, CDR1 is MGHRA, CDR2 YSYEKL. The V gene end was trimmed by 4 bases and the J gene end by 5 bases; junction bases not matched to a gene: 5. The CDR3 spells CASSPGGLDQPQHF. The CDR3 bases are TGCGCCAGCAGCCCAGGGGGTCTAGATCAGCCCCAGCATTTT.

This chain connects TRBV18 to TRBJ2-7; 13 bases map to TRBD2. The germline V gene has CDR1 KGHSH and CDR2 LQKENI. The CDR3 covers 18 residues. V lost 6 bases to trimming and J lost 6 bases; unmatched junction nucleotides: 17. CDR3 coding DNA: TGTGCCAGCTCCCCCCGACCGGGACTAGCGGGACGAGGATCCGAGCAGTACTTC. Translated: CASSPRPGLAGRGSEQYF.

This clone was found once. The chain carries TRBV19 and TRBJ1-1; 9 bases fit TRBD1. Germline V CDR1 and CDR2: LNHDA, SQIVND (reference sequence). This CDR3 comprises 14 residues. Trimming took 7 bases from V and 1 from J; bases not matched to a gene: 4. DNA for the CDR3: TGTGCCAGTACCAGGGACAGGGAGAACACTGAAGCTTTCTTT. Encoded protein: CASTRDRENTEAFF.

The gene calls are TRBV6-2 or TRBV6-3 and TRBJ1-3; no clear D gene. V dropped 5 bases and J dropped 1 base, with 6 bases sitting between them. This CDR3 has 13 residues. Per the germline V gene, CDR1 is MNHEY and CDR2 is SVGEGT. In DNA form, the CDR3 reads TGTGCCAGCAGTACGACATCTGGAAACACCATATATTTT. Protein sequence: CASSTTSGNTIYF.

The table lists this clone with a count of one. V and J are TRBV3-1 (or the pseudogene TRBV3-2) and TRBJ1-5; no definite D call. V was shortened by 2 bases and J by 5 bases, with 7 bases between the two germline ends. The germline V gene has CDR1 LGHDT and CDR2 YNNKEL (reference sequence). This CDR3 has 13 amino acids. CDR3 sequence reads: CASSQRVDQPQHF. The CDR3 region has the DNA TGTGCCAGCAGCCAAAGGGTAGATCAGCCCCAGCATTTT.

This clone has a single count. This chain uses TRBV19 with TRBJ2-7; 10 bases agree with TRBD1. CDR1 and CDR2 (germline): LNHDA, SQIVND (reference sequence). This CDR3 spans 15 amino acids. With 5 bases clipped from V and 2 bases from J, the junction kept 6 bases outside the gene matches. In nucleotides, the CDR3 is TGTGCCAGTAGTGGATGGACAGGGGGTCCCTACGAGCAGTACTTC. It specifies CASSGWTGGPYEQYF.

The J gene is TRBJ1-1, the V gene TRBV18; weak D call: TRBD1 (6 bases). This CDR3 has 16 amino acids. Germline loops: CDR1 KGHSH, CDR2 LQKENI. With 2 bases removed from V and 0 bases from J, the gap between germline ends came to 13 bases. The CDR3 DNA sequence: TGTGCCAGCTCACCATCACAGGGAGCAGTGAACACTGAAGCTTTCTTT. Encoded protein: CASSPSQGAVNTEAFF.

The J gene is TRBJ2-3, the V gene TRBV7-8, with TRBD2 as a possible D gene (6 bases). V lost 5 bases to trimming and J lost 0 bases, with 12 bases between them. Germline lookup yields CDR1 SGHVS and CDR2 FQNEAQ. This CDR3 is 15 amino acids long. CDR3 coding DNA: TGTGCCAGCAGCCTTGGACTATCTAGCACAGATACGCAGTATTTT. Protein: CASSLGLSSTDTQYF.

The chain combines TRBV12-3 or TRBV12-4 with TRBJ2-1, with D maybe TRBD2 (6 bases). Trimming shortened V by 3 bases and J by 10 bases, and 7 bases separated the two germline ends. There are 11 residues in the CDR3. CDR3 bases: TGTGCCAGCAGTTTCCGGGGGGAGCAGTTCTTC. Its protein product is CASSFRGEQFF.

The chain combines TRBV7-9 with TRBJ2-3, with 9 bases matching TRBD2. Looked up from germline, CDR1 is SEHNR and CDR2 is FQNEAQ (reference sequence). CDR3 length: 18 residues. With 0 bases clipped from V and 0 bases from J, the junction kept 7 bases outside the gene matches. CDR3: CASSLASSGIPSTDTQYF. Written as DNA, the CDR3 is TGTGCCAGCAGCTTAGCTTCTAGCGGGATCCCAAGCACAGATACGCAGTATTTT.

The chain combines TRBV7-6 with TRBJ2-7; 7 bases map to TRBD1. The CDR3 covers 14 residues. With 2 bases clipped from V and 1 base from J, the junction kept 2 bases outside the gene matches. Germline CDR1 reads SGHVS; CDR2 reads FNYEAQ. The CDR3 nucleotides read TGTGCCAGCAGCTTAACAGGGGCTTCCTACGAGCAGTACTTC. Translating gives CASSLTGASYEQYF. The full variable domain, completed using reference TRBV7-6 and TRBJ2-7, is GAGVSQSPRYKVTKRGQDVALRCDPISGHVSLYWYRQALGQGPEFLTYFNYEAQQDKSGLPNDRFSAERPEGSISTLTIQRTEQRDSAMYRCASSLTGASYEQYFGPGTRLTVT.

This chain uses TRBV11-1 with TRBJ1-1; 9 bases are shared with TRBD1. V was pared by 7 bases and J by 4 bases, with 10 bases of the junction left unmatched. The germline V gene encodes CDR1 SGHAT and CDR2 FQDESV (reference sequence). The CDR3 contains 15 residues. CDR3 in DNA: TGTGCCAGCACCAACCACCGGGACAGGGCCACTGAAGCTTTCTTT. This sequence encodes CASTNHRDRATEAFF.

This chain joins TRBV30 and TRBJ2-1; D uncertain. Germline V gives CDR1 GTSNPN, CDR2 SVGIG (reference sequence). Between the trimmed V and J ends, which lost 2 bases and 5 bases, there was a span of 7 bases. This CDR3 has 12 residues. CDR3 amino acids: CAWSSTDNEQFF. CDR3 in DNA: TGTGCCTGGAGTAGTACAGACAATGAGCAGTTCTTC.

This chain connects TRBV5-1 to TRBJ1-2; D is perhaps TRBD1 (6 bases). In germline, CDR1 is SGHRS, CDR2 YFSETQ. CDR3 length: 18 residues. Trimming took 3 bases from V and 2 from J, leaving 23 bases between them. The CDR3 bases are TGCGCCAGCAGCTCCCGCCCGACAGGAACCCTAATGAACTATGGCTACACCTTC. This sequence encodes CASSSRPTGTLMNYGYTF.

The chain combines TRBV7-3 with TRBJ2-1; 8 bases match TRBD2. The CDR3 spans 16 residues. V shed 5 bases and J 3 bases; nucleotides not matched to a gene: 9. Germline CDR1 and CDR2: SGHTA and FQGTGA. CDR3 region: CASSPRSGSNYNEQFF. The CDR3 region has the DNA TGTGCCAGCAGCCCCCGAAGCGGGAGCAACTACAATGAGCAGTTCTTC. Full variable domain (missing parts from reference TRBV7-3 and TRBJ2-1): GAGVSQTPSNKVTEKGKYVELRCDPISGHTALYWYRQSLGQGPEFLIYFQGTGAADDSGLPNDRFFAVRPEGSVSTLKIQRTERGDSAVYLCASSPRSGSNYNEQFFGPGTRLTVL.

The rearrangement uses TRBV27 and TRBJ2-7; D may be TRBD1 (7 bases). Germline lookup yields CDR1 MNHEY and CDR2 SMNVEV (reference sequence). The CDR3 loop spans 14 amino acids. V shed 3 bases and J shed 6 bases, with 15 bases lying between them. This CDR3 reads CASSLQGGFGEQYF. The DNA for the CDR3 is TGTGCCAGCAGTTTGCAGGGGGGTTTTGGCGAGCAGTACTTC.

The chain links TRBV19 to TRBJ1-5; D not certain. V lost 6 bases and J 9 bases, leaving 12 bases between the germline ends. The germline V gene encodes CDR1 LNHDA and CDR2 SQIVND (reference sequence). This CDR3 spans 12 amino acids. The CDR3 loop is CASRPAWGPQHF. CDR3 bases: TGTGCCAGTAGGCCCGCATGGGGGCCCCAGCATTTT.

The chain employs TRBV7-9 and TRBJ2-7; D not resolved. This CDR3 is 14 amino acids long. Germline CDR1 reads SEHNR; CDR2 reads FQNEAQ (reference sequence). The V and J ends lost 5 bases and 3 bases respectively, with 14 bases between them. In DNA form, the CDR3 reads TGTGCCAGCAGCACCTCTGGAACCCACTACGAGCAGTACTTC. Its protein is CASSTSGTHYEQYF.

The chain links TRBV12-3 or TRBV12-4 to TRBJ1-1; no clear D. This CDR3 contains 13 residues. Trimming took 5 bases from V and 5 from J, leaving 12 bases between them. The chain's CDR3 is CASSALSGTEAFF. For the CDR3, the DNA is TGTGCCAGCAGTGCCTTATCGGGGACTGAAGCTTTCTTT.

The chain employs TRBV28 and TRBJ2-3, with D unclear. Trimming removed 4 bases at V and 2 bases at J, with 7 bases between. From germline, CDR1 is MDHEN and CDR2 SYDVKM. The CDR3 loop spans 13 amino acids. CDR3 in amino acids: CASSSITTDTQYF. In DNA, the CDR3 is TGTGCCAGCAGTTCCATTACCACAGATACGCAGTATTTT.

DNA of the CDR3: TGCGCCAGCAGTGAGTCTAGTTCACCCCTCCACTTT. This encodes CASSESSSPLHF. The chain carries TRBV10-2 and TRBJ1-6; D gene unclear. Trimming shortened V by 0 bases and J by 9 bases, and 3 bases separated the two germline ends. This CDR3 has 12 residues. Germline lookup yields CDR1 WSHSY and CDR2 SAAADI.

The chain employs TRBV9 and TRBJ1-1; D is undetermined. V was pared by 0 bases and J by 5 bases, with 11 bases between. There are 14 residues in the CDR3. Germline V gene sequence: CDR1 SGDLS, CDR2 YYNGEE. CDR3 region: CASSVAAEGTEAFF. DNA for the CDR3: TGTGCCAGCAGCGTAGCGGCAGAAGGAACTGAAGCTTTCTTT.

A note on this clone: This CDR3 is also generated by other DNA sequences in the sample. The chain joins TRBV5-1 to TRBJ1-5; maybe TRBD1 (5 bases). Trimming removed 0 bases at V and 4 bases at J, with 5 bases between. CDR3 size: 13 residues. Per the germline V gene, CDR1 is SGHRS and CDR2 is YFSETQ. CDR3 amino acids: CASSLGQNQPQHF. Here the CDR3 DNA reads TGCGCCAGCAGCTTGGGACAGAATCAGCCCCAGCATTTT.